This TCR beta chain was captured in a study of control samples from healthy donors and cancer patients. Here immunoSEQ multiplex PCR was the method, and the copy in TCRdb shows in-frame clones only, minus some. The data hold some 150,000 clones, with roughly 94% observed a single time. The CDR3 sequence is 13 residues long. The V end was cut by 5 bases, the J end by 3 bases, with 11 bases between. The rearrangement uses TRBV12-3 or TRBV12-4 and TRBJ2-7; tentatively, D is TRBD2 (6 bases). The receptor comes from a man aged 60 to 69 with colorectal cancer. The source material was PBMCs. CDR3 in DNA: TGTGCCAGCAGTCCTCGACTAGGCTACGAGCAGTACTTC. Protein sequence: CASSPRLGYEQYF.